Presented here are 20 T cell receptor beta chains from one specimen sequenced in a study of blood T cells in healthy people across ages. A second 7 to 11 cycle PCR used barcoded and J-beta primers. TCRdb reprocessed the 5' RACE reads via MiXCR and lists one record per CDR3 protein. The sample has about 780,000 distinct CDR3 sequences; about half are singletons. Sample: blood. The receptors come from a man at least 80 years old in good health.

This clonotype was counted a few times. The chain links TRBV15 to TRBJ1-3, with D unresolved. Germline values: CDR1 LNHNV, CDR2 YYDKDF (reference sequence). V was cut by 7 bases and J by 0 bases, with 7 bases left in between. This CDR3 has 13 residues. The CDR3 nucleotides read TGTGCCACCAAAGAACACTCTGGAAACACCATATATTTT. Translation gives CATKEHSGNTIYF. The full variable domain, with the rest looked up from reference TRBV15 and TRBJ1-3, is DAMVIQNPRYQVTQFGKPVTLSCSQTLNHNVMYWYQQKSSQAPKLLFHYYDKDFNNEADTPDNFQSRRPNTSFCFLDIRSPGLGDTAMYLCATKEHSGNTIYFGEGSWLTVV.

The V call is TRBV12-2, the J call TRBJ1-5. TRBV12-2 has pseudogene status. The CDR3 runs 16 residues. This CDR3 is CAHNYLLVDGSQPQHF. CDR3 nucleotides: TGTGCGCACAACTATCTCCTGGTTGACGGGAGTCAGCCCCAGCATTTT.

Ten or more counts support this clonotype. This rearrangement joins TRBV13 to TRBJ2-3; 9 bases are shared with TRBD1. This CDR3 has 16 amino acids. Germline-derived CDR1 and CDR2 are PRHDT and FYEKMQ (reference sequence). The junction had 9 bases not matched to a gene; V was cut back by 4 bases and J by 4 bases. CDR3 in amino acids: CASSSGQGFFADTQYF. The CDR3 nucleotides are TGTGCCAGCAGCTCGGGACAGGGCTTCTTCGCAGATACGCAGTATTTT.

The J gene is TRBJ1-2, the V gene TRBV18; D not resolved. CDR1 and CDR2 from the germline V gene are KGHSH and LQKENI. This CDR3 has 17 amino acids. With 2 bases removed from V and 1 base from J, the gap between germline ends came to 17 bases. CDR3 region: CASSPVSRDWYNYGYTF. Written as DNA, the CDR3 is TGTGCCAGCTCACCAGTTTCGAGGGATTGGTATAACTATGGCTACACCTTC.

This clonotype turned up a few times. V is TRBV5-1 and J is TRBJ2-1; 7 bases are shared with TRBD2. CDR1 and CDR2 (germline): SGHRS, YFSETQ. The length of the CDR3 is 19 residues. V lost 4 bases and J lost 3; bases outside the gene matches: 19. The CDR3 nucleotides read TGCGCCAGCAGCCTCCAATGGGGTAGGGAGGGCCTTTTCTACAATGAGCAGTTCTTC. Residues: CASSLQWGREGLFYNEQFF.

The genes are TRBV20-1 and TRBJ2-1, with 7 positions matching TRBD2. Germline CDR1 and CDR2: DFQATT and SNEGSKA (reference sequence). V gave up 3 bases and J gave up 2 bases; unmatched junction bases: 7. There are 15 residues in the CDR3. The CDR3 nucleotides are TGCAGTGCTAGGTCGGCGGGAGAAACCTACAATGAGCAGTTCTTC. It yields the protein CSARSAGETYNEQFF.

Regarding this clonotype: It is likely a read error, because the conserved phenylalanine at the end of the CDR3 is missing. This chain links TRBV30 with TRBJ1-2; D uncertain. V was trimmed by 0 bases and J by 2 bases, leaving 1 base between them. The CDR3 spans 11 residues. Germline lookup yields CDR1 GTSNPN and CDR2 SVGIG (reference sequence). CDR3: CAWSVNYGYTL. The CDR3 nucleotides read TGTGCCTGGAGTGTAAACTATGGCTACACCCTC.

This sequence joins TRBV20-1 and TRBJ2-3; 8 nucleotides agree with TRBD2. CDR3 length: 16 amino acids. Germline CDR1 reads DFQATT; CDR2 reads SNEGSKA (reference sequence). The CDR3 protein is CKAGGGRPSVADTQYF. CDR3 in DNA: TGCAAGGCCGGGGGGGGTCGGCCTAGTGTCGCAGATACGCAGTATTTT.

The chain employs TRBV6-2 or TRBV6-3 and TRBJ1-1; possibly TRBD1 for D (5 bases). In germline, CDR1 is MNHEY, CDR2 SVGEGT. This CDR3 is built from 16 residues. Trimming left V 0 bases short and J 1 base short, with 12 bases between. DNA for the CDR3: TGTGCCAGCAGTTACTCGAGCGGGGGTCCGAACACTGAAGCTTTCTTT. Translating it yields CASSYSSGGPNTEAFF.

The rearrangement links TRBV20-1 to TRBJ2-7; D is unresolved. The ends were cut back, 2 bases at V and 10 bases at J, with 9 bases in the middle. This CDR3 contains 10 residues. Germline V gene sequence: CDR1 DFQATT, CDR2 SNEGSKA (reference sequence). CDR3 bases: TGCAGTGCTAGAATCGGCCGCCAGTACTTC. It yields the protein CSARIGRQYF.

This clonotype appeared a few times. The chain carries TRBV27 and TRBJ2-7, with D hard to call. Trimming stripped 3 bases from V and 0 bases from J, with 9 bases between. The CDR3 extends over 14 amino acids. From germline, CDR1 is MNHEY and CDR2 SMNVEV (reference sequence). Here the CDR3 reads CASSLRGDSYEQYF. CDR3 bases: TGTGCCAGCAGTTTGCGCGGCGACTCCTACGAGCAGTACTTC.

The rearrangement links TRBV12-3 or TRBV12-4 to TRBJ2-1, with 10 bases fitting TRBD2. The V segment lost 6 bases and the J segment 4 bases; nucleotides outside the gene matches: 6. The CDR3 loop spans 15 amino acids. The CDR3, as DNA: TGTGCCAGCAGACGTTCTAGCGGGAGTTACAATGAGCAGTTCTTC. As protein: CASRRSSGSYNEQFF.

This chain uses TRBV27 with TRBJ2-3; tentative D call: TRBD1 (5 bases). The V end was cut by 1 base, the J end by 2 bases, with 16 bases between. Germline V gene lookup returns CDR1 MNHEY and CDR2 SMNVEV (reference sequence). This CDR3 comprises 17 residues. The CDR3 DNA follows: TGTGCCAGCAGTTTATGGGGCTATGACGGTAACACAGATACGCAGTATTTT. Protein product: CASSLWGYDGNTDTQYF.

This clonotype was counted a few times. J is TRBJ2-1 and V is TRBV10-3, with a weak D call TRBD2 (5 bases). V was trimmed by 2 bases and J by 5 bases, leaving 22 bases between them. CDR1 ENHRY and CDR2 SYGVKD come from the germline V gene. CDR3 length: 18 residues. CDR3 sequence (DNA): TGTGCCATCAGTGAGGGAGTGAGGGAGAGGGCCCACCACAATGAGCAGTTCTTC. It is translated as CAISEGVRERAHHNEQFF.

The gene calls are TRBV20-1 and TRBJ2-4, with D possibly TRBD1 on 6 matching bases. Germline V gene data show CDR1 as DFQATT and CDR2 as SNEGSKA (reference sequence). V lost 6 bases, J lost 14 bases, and 17 bases lay in between. This CDR3 spans 11 amino acids. CDR3: CSAPWGRWEYF. In DNA, the CDR3 is TGCAGTGCCCCTTGGGGGCGGTGGGAGTACTTC.

J is TRBJ2-3 and V is TRBV6-2 or TRBV6-3; D gene unclear. Germline V CDR1 and CDR2: MNHEY, SVGEGT. There are 11 residues in the CDR3. Trimming pared 6 bases from V and 4 bases from J, leaving 5 bases between. The CDR3 DNA sequence: TGTGCCAGCAGGGTATCAGATACGCAGTATTTT. This codes for CASRVSDTQYF.

This clonotype was recorded once. The V and J genes are TRBV20-1 and TRBJ2-6; 7 bases are shared with TRBD1. CDR1 is DFQATT, CDR2 SNEGSKA, per germline (reference sequence). The length of the CDR3 is 16 residues. J lost 2 bases, V lost 0 bases, and 4 bases had no gene match. CDR3 residues: CSARDHRGTGANVLTF. DNA of the CDR3: TGCAGTGCTAGAGATCACAGGGGTACTGGGGCCAACGTCCTGACTTTC.

This chain connects TRBV29-1 to TRBJ2-4, with D possibly TRBD1 on 6 matching bases. V was clipped by 4 bases and J by 6 bases, with 7 bases between them. Germline values: CDR1 SQVTM, CDR2 ANQGSEA. The CDR3 covers 11 residues. The CDR3 DNA reads TGCAGCGTTGCGACAGGAAACATTCAGTACTTC. Its protein product is CSVATGNIQYF. The full variable domain, in which reference TRBV29-1 and TRBJ2-4 provide the parts outside the CDR3, is SAVISQKPSRDICQRGTSLTIQCQVDSQVTMMFWYRQQPGQSLTLIATANQGSEATYESGFVIDKFPISRPNLTFSTLTVSNMSPEDSSIYLCSVATGNIQYFGAGTRLSVL.

The chain has TRBV4-3 and TRBJ2-2; the D gene is possibly TRBD2 (5 bases). Germline-derived CDR1 and CDR2 are LGHNA and YSLEER. Trimming pared 0 bases from V and 5 bases from J, leaving 10 bases between. The CDR3 has 15 residues. CDR3 protein: CASSQDARGTGELFF. CDR3 DNA: TGCGCCAGCAGCCAAGACGCTCGGGGAACCGGGGAGCTGTTTTTT.

V usage is TRBV14 and J usage is TRBJ2-7; no definite D call. The V end was cut by 1 base, the J end by 6 bases, with 7 bases between. Germline-derived CDR1 and CDR2 are SGHDN and FVKESK. The CDR3 contains 12 residues. CDR3 amino acids: CASSQAGVEQYF. As DNA, the CDR3 is TGTGCCAGCAGCCAAGCAGGAGTCGAGCAGTACTTC.